The 20 T cell receptor beta chains reported below all come from one sample, sequenced in a study of tumor and adjacent non-tumor tissue in lung cancer (dated 2018 in TCRdb). The library was obtained by multiplex PCR. Sequenced on an Illumina HiSeq 2500. Following protocols modified from ARM-PCR, the researchers constructed TCRbeta libraries through three rounds of nested PCR with primers (Table S4). TCRdb redid the processing of the public reads, applying fastp at Q25 and MiXCR, and retained in-frame beta chains. Rows are combined by CDR3 protein, so each entry shows the most common genes and DNA. Recorded for this sample are about 110,000 distinct CDR3 sequences; approximately 82% of them occurred a single time. The leading ten clones occupy approximately 35% of the sample. RNA was isolated from bulk unsorted tissue, and RNA quality was assessed with a NanoDrop ND-1000 and an Agilent 2100. Sequenced sample: lung tumor tissue. These receptors were collected from a woman in her sixties or seventies with non-small cell lung cancer.

With respect to this clonotype: Given a much more abundant clone one base away, this may be a read error. V usage is TRBV6-2 or TRBV6-3 and J usage is TRBJ2-4; D unclear. Germline V gene data show CDR1 as MNHEY and CDR2 as SVGEGT. The CDR3 is 13 amino acids. The ends were cut back, 6 bases at V and 8 bases at J, with 14 bases in the middle. The CDR3 spells CASRPGQRDIQYF. The CDR3 DNA follows: TGTGCCAGCAGACCGGGTCAGCGAGACATTCAGTACTTC.

The chain joins TRBV4-3 to TRBJ2-7; either TRBD1 or TRBD2 may supply D (6 bases each). Per germline, CDR1 LGHNA and CDR2 YSLEER. This CDR3 has 14 amino acids. Trimming removed 11 bases from V and 6 bases from J, with 23 bases in between. The chain's CDR3 is CACNQDAGGGEQYF. The DNA of the CDR3 is TGCGCCTGCAACCAAGATGCAGGAGGGGGCGAGCAGTACTTC.

To note about this clonotype: One end of the junction varies from germline; a read error may be responsible. V and J are TRBV6-5 and TRBJ1-1; D uncertain. The V gene's germline CDR1 is MNHEY and CDR2 SVGAGI. This CDR3 is built from 15 residues. The CDR3 region has the DNA TGTGCCAGCAGTTACCGAGTAGGGTGCGCGACTGAAGCTTACTTT. Amino acids: CASSYRVGCATEAYF.

As for this clonotype: A much larger clone lies one base from this, so it may be a read error. This chain connects TRBV10-1 to TRBJ2-4, with D unclear. The germline V gene encodes CDR1 WNHNN and CDR2 SYGVQD (reference sequence). This CDR3 comprises 14 residues. The V gene lost 5 bases and the J gene lost 4 bases, with 12 bases spanning the gap. The CDR3 DNA is TGCGCCAGCAGTTTTACAAGGGAAAAAAACATTCAGTACTTC. It translates to CASSFTREKNIQYF.

This clonotype has just one count. CDR3 amino acids: CVGTRAGDTGELFF. The CDR3 DNA follows: TGTGTCGGCACCCGAGCGGGGGACACCGGGGAGCTGTTTTTT. This chain joins TRBV6-2 or TRBV6-3 and TRBJ2-2, with 8 bases aligning to TRBD2. The CDR3 is 14 residues long. In germline, CDR1 is MNHEY, CDR2 SVGEGT.

In the case of this clonotype: One junction end does not reproduce the germline sequence, and a read error may be involved. The chain links TRBV6-2 or TRBV6-3 to TRBJ2-7; D unclear. CDR1 and CDR2 (germline): MNHEY, SVGEGT. The CDR3 contains 13 residues. As DNA, the CDR3 is TGTGCCAGCAGCACCGAAAGCTCCTACAAGCAGTATTTC. It is translated as CASSTESSYKQYF.

On this clonotype: At one end, the junction sequence differs from germline, possibly due to a read error. The chain combines TRBV11-1 with TRBJ1-2; no definite D call. This CDR3 contains 14 residues. Germline V lookup: CDR1 SGHAT, CDR2 FQDESV (reference sequence). This CDR3 is CTSSHSGVGYGYTF. CDR3 in DNA: TGTACCAGCAGTCATTCTGGAGTTGGCTATGGCTACACCTTC.

This clonotype has just a few counts. With a much larger clone just one base away, this may be a read error. The DNA for the CDR3 is TGCGCCAGCAGCCGAGTTCCGGGACATTTACAAGAGACCCAGTACTTC. Encoded protein: CASSRVPGHLQETQYF. The V call is TRBV4-1, the J call TRBJ2-5; D perhaps matches TRBD1 (6 bases). The CDR3 runs 16 residues. Trimming took off 4 bases at V and 2 bases at J, with 17 bases between the two ends. Germline-derived CDR1 and CDR2 are MGHRA and YSYEKL.

There are a few counts of this clonotype. The junction does not match germline at one end; this may be a read error. This chain uses TRBV14 with TRBJ2-1; D is unresolved. The germline gives CDR1 SGHDN, CDR2 FVKESK. The CDR3 contains 13 residues. CDR3 residues: CVSSQARIREQFF. The CDR3 DNA reads as TGTGTCAGCAGCCAAGCGAGAATAAGGGAGCAGTTCTTC.

Details on this clonotype: Relative to the germline gene, one junction end is altered; a read error may explain this. V and J are TRBV6-6 and TRBJ2-3; possibly TRBD2 for D (6 bases). The CDR3 sequence is 14 residues long. Per the germline V gene, CDR1 is MNHNY and CDR2 is SVGAGI (reference sequence). The CDR3 sequence is CTSGGLTSTDAQYF. The CDR3 DNA follows: TGTACCAGTGGCGGATTAACTAGCACAGATGCGCAGTATTTT.

In regard to this clonotype: The junction and the germline gene differ at one end; a read error may be behind it. The chain combines TRBV20-1 with TRBJ2-2; D unresolved. Per the germline V gene, CDR1 is DFQATT and CDR2 is SNEGSKA (reference sequence). The CDR3 is 13 residues long. The CDR3 bases are TGCAATGCTAGAAAGATGAACACCGGGGAGCTGTTTTTT. Amino acid sequence: CNARKMNTGELFF.

For this clonotype: The junction departs from the called germline gene at one end, perhaps through a read error. The chain combines TRBV28 with TRBJ1-2; 10 bases align to TRBD1. The germline CDR1 and CDR2 sequences are MDHEN and SYDVKM. This CDR3 has 14 amino acids. The DNA for the CDR3 is TGTGGCAGCAGTTTGCCCGGGACAGGGGCTGGCTACACCTTC. Translation gives CGSSLPGTGAGYTF.

Comment on this clonotype: Since a much larger clone is just one base distant, this may be a read error. The chain has TRBV6-2 or TRBV6-3 and TRBJ1-1; 7 nucleotides agree with TRBD1. Germline assignment: CDR1 MNHEY and CDR2 SVGEGT. J gave up 5 bases and V 6 bases, and 9 bases lay outside the gene matches. CDR3 length: 14 residues. The CDR3 loop reads CASRSQGIVTEAFF. The DNA of the CDR3 is TGTGCCAGCAGGTCACAGGGGATTGTTACTGAAGCTTTCTTT.

In regard to this clonotype: Since no conserved phenylalanine or tryptophan closes the CDR3, a read error is the likely cause. CDR3 coding DNA: TGCGTCAGCAGCCAAGGAGTGCGGCAGGGGTTAGAAAAACTGTTTCTT. Protein: CVSSQGVRQGLEKLFL. The rearrangement uses TRBV4-3 and TRBJ1-4; TRBD1 is a possible D gene (6 bases). In germline, CDR1 is LGHNA, CDR2 YSLEER. The CDR3 has 16 residues.

Comments on this clonotype: Its ends do not fully match the called genes, so a read error is possible. The CDR3 loop is CASSPVSQSYNERFF. For the CDR3, the DNA is TGCGCCAGCAGTCCGGTTTCGCAGTCCTACAATGAGCGGTTCTTC. The rearrangement uses TRBV4-3 and TRBJ2-1; D not certain. This CDR3 is 15 amino acids long. Germline V lookup: CDR1 LGHNA, CDR2 YSLEER.

About this clonotype itself: The missing conserved phenylalanine or tryptophan at the end of this CDR3 makes a read error likely. The DNA is omitted, as the CDR3 cannot be located on it reliably, and the CDR3 follows TCRdb's listing. This chain uses TRBV20-1 with TRBJ1-4. The CDR3 region is 15 residues in length, termini included. Germline CDR1 reads DFQATT; CDR2 reads SNEGSKA (reference sequence). The chain's CDR3 is CRARDPGASNEKQFL.

With respect to this clonotype: A clone one base away is much larger, so this may be a read error. Because the CDR3 is missing its conserved closing phenylalanine or tryptophan, this is likely a read error. The rearrangement links TRBV6-2 or TRBV6-3 to TRBJ2-1, with 7 bases identical to TRBD1. Germline loops: CDR1 MNHEY, CDR2 SVGEGT. This CDR3 region has 14 residues. With V trimmed by 4 bases and J by 2 bases, 2 bases remained unmatched. CDR3 protein: CASSSTGAYNEQFL. CDR3 nucleotide sequence: TGTGCCAGCAGTTCTACAGGGGCCTACAATGAGCAGTTCTTA.

This clonotype showed up many times. The chain combines TRBV4-3 with TRBJ2-1, with 11 bases aligning to TRBD2. CDR1 is LGHNA, CDR2 YSLEER, per germline. J gave up 4 bases and V 4 bases, and 6 bases lay outside the gene matches. This CDR3 contains 16 residues. The CDR3 region is CASSRQLAGVYNEQFF. Written as DNA, the CDR3 is TGCGCCAGCAGCCGCCAACTAGCGGGAGTGTACAATGAGCAGTTCTTC.

The chain recombines TRBV6-6 with TRBJ2-7; 9 bases match TRBD1. The germline gives CDR1 MNHNY, CDR2 SVGAGI (reference sequence). The CDR3 runs to 14 residues. V lost 9 bases and J lost 3; bases outside the gene matches: 9. For the CDR3, the DNA is TGTGCCAGTCGCCAGACAGGGGGATACTACGAGCAGTACTTC. Protein product: CASRQTGGYYEQYF.

This clonotype showed up just once. Sequence at one end of the junction differs from germline and may be a read error. The J gene is TRBJ2-1, the V gene TRBV11-3, with 12 bases aligning to TRBD2. In germline, CDR1 is SGHNT, CDR2 YENEEA. The CDR3 is 17 residues long. In DNA form, the CDR3 reads TGTCGCAGCAGCTCAGAGTTGACTAGCGGGAGCCACAATGAGCAATTCTTC. This translates into CRSSSELTSGSHNEQFF.